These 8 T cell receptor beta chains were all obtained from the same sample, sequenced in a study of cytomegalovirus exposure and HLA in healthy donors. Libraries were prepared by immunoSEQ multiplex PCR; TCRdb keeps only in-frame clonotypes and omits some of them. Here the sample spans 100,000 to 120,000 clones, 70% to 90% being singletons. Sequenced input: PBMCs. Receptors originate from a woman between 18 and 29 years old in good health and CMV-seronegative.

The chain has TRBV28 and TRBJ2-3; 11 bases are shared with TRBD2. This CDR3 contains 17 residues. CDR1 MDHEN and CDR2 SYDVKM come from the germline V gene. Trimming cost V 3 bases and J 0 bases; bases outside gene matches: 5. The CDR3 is CASSFPSGGSSTDTQYF. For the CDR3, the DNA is TGTGCCAGCAGTTTCCCTAGCGGGGGGTCTAGCACAGATACGCAGTATTTT.

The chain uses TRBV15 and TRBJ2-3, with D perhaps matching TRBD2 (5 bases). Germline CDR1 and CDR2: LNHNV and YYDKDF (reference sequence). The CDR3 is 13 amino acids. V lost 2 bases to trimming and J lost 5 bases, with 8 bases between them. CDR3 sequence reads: CATSRTSQDTQYF. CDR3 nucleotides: TGTGCCACCAGCAGAACTAGTCAAGATACGCAGTATTTT.

This CDR3 reads CASSPETETYGYTF. DNA for the CDR3: TGTGCCAGCAGTCCGGAGACAGAGACCTATGGCTACACCTTC. The gene calls are TRBV27 and TRBJ1-2; tentative D call: TRBD1 (5 bases). V lost 5 bases to trimming and J lost 4 bases, with 14 bases between them. Germline CDR1 MNHEY, CDR2 SMNVEV (reference sequence). The CDR3 is 14 residues long.

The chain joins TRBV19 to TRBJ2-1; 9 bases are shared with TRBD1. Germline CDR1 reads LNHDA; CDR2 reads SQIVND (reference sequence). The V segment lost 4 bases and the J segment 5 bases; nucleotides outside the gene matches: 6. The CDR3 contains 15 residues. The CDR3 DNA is TGTGCCAGTAGTAGCCGGGACAGGGCGAACAATGAGCAGTTCTTC. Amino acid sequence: CASSSRDRANNEQFF. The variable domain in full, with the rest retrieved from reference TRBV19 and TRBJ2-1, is DGGITQSPKYLFRKEGQNVTLSCEQNLNHDAMYWYRQDPGQGLRLIYYSQIVNDFQKGDIAEGYSVSREKKESFPLTVTSAQKNPTAFYLCASSSRDRANNEQFFGPGTRLTVL.

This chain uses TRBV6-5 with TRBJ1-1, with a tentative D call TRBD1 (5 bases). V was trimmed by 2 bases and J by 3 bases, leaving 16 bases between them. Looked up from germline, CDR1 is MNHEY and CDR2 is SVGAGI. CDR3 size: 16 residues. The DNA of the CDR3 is TGTGCCAGCAGTTACACCCCTGGGGGGGTCGACACTGAAGCTTTCTTT. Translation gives CASSYTPGGVDTEAFF.

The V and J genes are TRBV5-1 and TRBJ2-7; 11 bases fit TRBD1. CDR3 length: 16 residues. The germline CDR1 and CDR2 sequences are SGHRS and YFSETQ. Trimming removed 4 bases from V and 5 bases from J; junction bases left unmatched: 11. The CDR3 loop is CASSQRPGQGVHEQYF. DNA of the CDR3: TGCGCCAGCAGCCAACGTCCGGGACAGGGGGTCCACGAGCAGTACTTC.

The CDR3 bases are TGCGCCAGCAGCTACCCCGGGACTGGGACCTACGAGCAGTACTTC. Translation gives CASSYPGTGTYEQYF. The genes are TRBV5-1 and TRBJ2-7; a weak D match, TRBD2 (6 bases). V lost 3 bases and J 2 bases, leaving 15 bases between the germline ends. CDR3 length equals 15 residues. The germline V gene has CDR1 SGHRS and CDR2 YFSETQ.

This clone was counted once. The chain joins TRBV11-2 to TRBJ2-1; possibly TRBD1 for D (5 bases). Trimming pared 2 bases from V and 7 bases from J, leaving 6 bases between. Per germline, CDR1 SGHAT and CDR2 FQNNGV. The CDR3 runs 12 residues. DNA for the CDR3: TGTGCCAGCAGCTTAAGGACAAATGAGCAGTTCTTC. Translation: CASSLRTNEQFF.